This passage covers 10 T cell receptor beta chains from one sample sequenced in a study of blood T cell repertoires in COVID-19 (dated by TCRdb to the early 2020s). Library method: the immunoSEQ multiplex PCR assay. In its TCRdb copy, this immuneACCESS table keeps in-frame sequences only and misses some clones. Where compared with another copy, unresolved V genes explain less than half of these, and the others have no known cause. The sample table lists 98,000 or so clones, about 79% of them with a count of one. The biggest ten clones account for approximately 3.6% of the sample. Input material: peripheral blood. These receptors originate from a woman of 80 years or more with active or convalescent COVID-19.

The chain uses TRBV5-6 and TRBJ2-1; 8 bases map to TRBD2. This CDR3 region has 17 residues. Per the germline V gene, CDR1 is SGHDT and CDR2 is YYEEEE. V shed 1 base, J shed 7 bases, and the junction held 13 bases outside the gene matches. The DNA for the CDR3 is TGTGCCAGCAGCTTGTTCTCCTCGCGGGGGGACATTAATGAGCAGTTCTTC. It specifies CASSLFSSRGDINEQFF.

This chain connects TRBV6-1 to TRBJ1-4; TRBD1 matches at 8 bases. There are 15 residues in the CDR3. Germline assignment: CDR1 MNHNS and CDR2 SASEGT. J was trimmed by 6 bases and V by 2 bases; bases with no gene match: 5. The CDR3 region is CASSEPGTGYEKLFF. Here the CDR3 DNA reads TGTGCCAGCAGTGAACCTGGGACAGGATATGAAAAACTGTTTTTT.

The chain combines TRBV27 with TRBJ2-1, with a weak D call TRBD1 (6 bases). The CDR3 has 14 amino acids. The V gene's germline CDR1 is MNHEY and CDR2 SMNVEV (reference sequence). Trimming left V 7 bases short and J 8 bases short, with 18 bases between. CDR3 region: CASKKIQGRDEQFF. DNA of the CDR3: TGTGCCAGCAAAAAAATACAGGGCAGGGATGAGCAGTTCTTC.

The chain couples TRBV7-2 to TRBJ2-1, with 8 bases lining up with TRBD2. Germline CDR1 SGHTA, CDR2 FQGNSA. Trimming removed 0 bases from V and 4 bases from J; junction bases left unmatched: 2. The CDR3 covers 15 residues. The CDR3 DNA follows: TGTGCCAGCAGCTTAGCGGGACTAGAGTACAATGAGCAGTTCTTC. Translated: CASSLAGLEYNEQFF. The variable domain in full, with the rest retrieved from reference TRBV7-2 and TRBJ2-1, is GAGVSQSPSNKVTEKGKDVELRCDPISGHTALYWYRQSLGQGLEFLIYFQGNSAPDKSGLPSDRFSAERTGGSVSTLTIQRTQQEDSAVYLCASSLAGLEYNEQFFGPGTRLTVL.

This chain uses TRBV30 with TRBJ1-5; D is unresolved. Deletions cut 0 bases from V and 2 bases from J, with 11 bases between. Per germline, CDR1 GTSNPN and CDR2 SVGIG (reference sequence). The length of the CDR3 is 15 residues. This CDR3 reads CAWSVQFGGNQPQHF. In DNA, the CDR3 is TGTGCCTGGAGTGTACAATTCGGGGGCAATCAGCCCCAGCATTTT. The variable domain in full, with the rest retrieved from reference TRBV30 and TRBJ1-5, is SQTIHQWPATLVQPVGSPLSLECTVEGTSNPNLYWYRQAAGRGLQLLFYSVGIGQISSEVPQNLSASRPQDRQFILSSKKLLLSDSGFYLCAWSVQFGGNQPQHFGDGTRLSIL.

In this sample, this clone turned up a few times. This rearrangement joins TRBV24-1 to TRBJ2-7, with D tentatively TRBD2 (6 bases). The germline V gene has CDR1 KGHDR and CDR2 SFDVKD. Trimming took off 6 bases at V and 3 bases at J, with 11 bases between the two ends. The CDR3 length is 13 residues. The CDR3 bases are TGTGCCACCAGTTCTAGGAGGGGCTACGAGCAGTACTTC. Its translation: CATSSRRGYEQYF.

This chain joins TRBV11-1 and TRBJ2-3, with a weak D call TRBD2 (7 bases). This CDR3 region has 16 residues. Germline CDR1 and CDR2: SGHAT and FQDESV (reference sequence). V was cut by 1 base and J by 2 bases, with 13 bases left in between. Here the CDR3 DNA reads TGTGCCAGCAGCTTAGGGTTGGGGGGGGCCACAGATACGCAGTATTTT. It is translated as CASSLGLGGATDTQYF.

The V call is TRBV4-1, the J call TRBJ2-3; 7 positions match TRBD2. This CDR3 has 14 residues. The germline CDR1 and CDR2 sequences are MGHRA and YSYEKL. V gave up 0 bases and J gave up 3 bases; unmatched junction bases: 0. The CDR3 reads CASSQELATDTQYF. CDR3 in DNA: TGCGCCAGCAGCCAAGAACTAGCGACAGATACGCAGTATTTT.

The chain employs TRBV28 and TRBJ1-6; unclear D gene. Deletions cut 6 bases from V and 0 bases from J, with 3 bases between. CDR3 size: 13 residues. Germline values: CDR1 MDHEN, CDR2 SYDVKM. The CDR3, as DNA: TGTGCCAGCAGGCGCTCCTATAATTCACCCCTCCACTTT. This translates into CASRRSYNSPLHF. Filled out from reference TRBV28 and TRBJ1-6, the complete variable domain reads DVKVTQSSRYLVKRTGEKVFLECVQDMDHENMFWYRQDPGLGLRLIYFSYDVKMKEKGDIPEGYSVSREKKERFSLILESASTNQTSMYLCASRRSYNSPLHFGNGTRLTVT.

Written as DNA, the CDR3 is TGTGCCAGCAGCTTAGGCGCAGGGGAGACCCAGTACTTC. The encoded protein is CASSLGAGETQYF. The genes are TRBV11-2 and TRBJ2-5; D may be TRBD1 (5 bases). V lost 1 base, J lost 5 bases, and 8 bases lay in between. This CDR3 is built from 13 residues. CDR1 and CDR2 from the germline V gene are SGHAT and FQNNGV. Full variable domain (missing parts from reference TRBV11-2 and TRBJ2-5): EAGVAQSPRYKIIEKRQSVAFWCNPISGHATLYWYQQILGQGPKLLIQFQNNGVVDDSQLPKDRFSAERLKGVDSTLKIQPAKLEDSAVYLCASSLGAGETQYFGPGTRLLVL.